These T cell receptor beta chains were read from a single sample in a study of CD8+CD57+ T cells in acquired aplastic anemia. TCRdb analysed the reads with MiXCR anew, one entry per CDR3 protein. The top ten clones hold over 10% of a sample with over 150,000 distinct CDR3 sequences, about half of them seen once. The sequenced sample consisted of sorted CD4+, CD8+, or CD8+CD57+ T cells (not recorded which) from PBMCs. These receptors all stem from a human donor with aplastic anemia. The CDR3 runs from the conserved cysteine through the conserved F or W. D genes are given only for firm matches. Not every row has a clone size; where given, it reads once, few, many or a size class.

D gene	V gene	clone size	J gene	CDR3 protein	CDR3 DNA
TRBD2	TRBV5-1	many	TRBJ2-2	CASSLGLAENTGELFF	TGCGCCAGCAGCTTAGGACTAGCGGAGAACACCGGGGAGCTGTTTTTT
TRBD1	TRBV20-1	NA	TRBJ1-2	CSARGGQGRGGYTF	TGCAGTGCTAGAGGGGGACAGGGACGGGGCGGCTACACCTTC
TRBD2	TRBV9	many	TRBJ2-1	CASSALAGAYNEQFF	TGTGCCAGCAGCGCCTTAGCGGGGGCCTACAATGAGCAGTTCTTC
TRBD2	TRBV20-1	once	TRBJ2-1	CSVEIPRGGGNEQFF	TGCAGTGTTGAGATCCCCCGGGGGGGCGGGAATGAGCAGTTCTTC
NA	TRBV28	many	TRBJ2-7	CASNAPPYEQYF	TGTGCCAGCAACGCGCCGCCCTACGAGCAGTACTTC
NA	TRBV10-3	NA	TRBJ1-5	CAISEDRHNQPQHF	TGTGCCATCAGTGAAGACAGACACAATCAGCCCCAGCATTTT
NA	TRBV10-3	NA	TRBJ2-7	CAIGGHSYEQYF	TGTGCCATCGGAGGCCATTCCTACGAGCAGTACTTC
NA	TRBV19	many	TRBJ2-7	CANRKGSYEQYF	TGTGCCAATAGAAAAGGGAGCTACGAGCAGTACTTC
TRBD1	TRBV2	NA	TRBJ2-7	CASSTGTGLEQYF	TGTGCCAGCAGTACCGGGACAGGGCTCGAGCAGTACTTC
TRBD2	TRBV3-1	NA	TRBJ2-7	CASSPGGLANEEQYF	TGTGCCAGCAGCCCGGGGGGACTAGCGAATGAAGAGCAGTACTTC
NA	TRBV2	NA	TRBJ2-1	CASTQVRGGKNEQFF	TGTGCCAGCACCCAAGTCAGGGGGGGGAAGAATGAGCAGTTCTTC